This T cell receptor beta chain is from a study of blood T cell repertoires in COVID-19. Study as a whole: Some COVID-19 samples were acute and others convalescent; all came from the United States, Italy and Spain. PBMCs, B-cell-depleted T cells, or T cells were the source of the cDNA or gDNA that made up the material.

CDR3 length: 15 residues. In germline, CDR1 is MDHEN, CDR2 SYDVKM. Trimming removed 2 bases from V and 7 bases from J; junction bases left unmatched: 3. Original handling: Nucleated cell counts were estimated from reference gene primer amplification. Using immunoSEQ multiplex PCR, the repertoire was profiled, and TCRdb retains in-frame clones only, with some absent. V, J and clone size reflect that table, while D and trimming were determined from the DNA. Of 140,000 to 150,000 clones in the sample, just under 85% were seen once. The chain uses TRBV28 and TRBJ1-6, with 9 nucleotides matching TRBD1. The sequencing input was peripheral blood. This clonotype originated in a woman aged 40 to 55 with active or convalescent COVID-19. CDR3 bases: TGTGCCAGCAGTTTAGGGGACAGGGACAATTCACCCCTCCACTTT. Translation: CASSLGDRDNSPLHF.